The T cell receptor (beta chain) described here comes from a study of neurological immune-mediated disorders. 5'RACE employing 10-nucleotide random UMIs yielded the cDNA. Over 160 million TCR-beta sequences (from 15-18 subjects) were yielded by each sequencing run. TCRdb recomputed calls from the 5' RACE reads with MiXCR, one row per CDR3 protein. Among about 77,000 distinct CDR3 sequences listed, 9.4% were seen once. Losses at the gene ends were 5 bases for V and 3 bases for J; bases not matched to a gene: 10. CDR1 and CDR2 (germline): SQVTM, ANQGSEA. This CDR3 comprises 14 residues. The chain is built from TRBV29-1 and TRBJ2-7; 7 positions agree with TRBD1. The TCR comes from a man aged 50-59 years in good health. The material sequenced was PBMCs. CDR3 protein: CSVLTGNRGYEQYF. The CDR3 nucleotides read TGCAGCGTTCTGACAGGGAATAGGGGCTACGAGCAGTACTTC.